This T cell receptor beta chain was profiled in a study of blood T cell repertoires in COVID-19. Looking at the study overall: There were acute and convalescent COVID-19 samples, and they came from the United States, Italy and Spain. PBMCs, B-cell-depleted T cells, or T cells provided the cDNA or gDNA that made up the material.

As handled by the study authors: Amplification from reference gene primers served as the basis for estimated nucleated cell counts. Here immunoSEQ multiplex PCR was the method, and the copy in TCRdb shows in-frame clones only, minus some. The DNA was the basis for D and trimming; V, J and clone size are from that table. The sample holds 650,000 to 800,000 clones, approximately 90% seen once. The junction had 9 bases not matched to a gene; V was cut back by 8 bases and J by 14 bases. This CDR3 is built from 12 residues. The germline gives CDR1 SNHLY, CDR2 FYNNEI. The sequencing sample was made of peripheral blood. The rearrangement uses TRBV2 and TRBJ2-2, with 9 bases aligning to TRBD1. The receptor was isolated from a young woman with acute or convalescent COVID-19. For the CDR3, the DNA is TGTGCCAGCTTATCGGGACAGGGAGGACTGTTTTTT. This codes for CASLSGQGGLFF.